The T cell receptor beta chain described here comes from a study of blood T cell repertoires in COVID-19. The CDR3 contains 13 residues. Germline CDR1 is SGHNT and CDR2 is YYREEE (reference sequence). The V segment lost 5 bases and the J segment 2 bases; nucleotides outside the gene matches: 3. Profiling relied on immunoSEQ multiplex PCR, and the TCRdb table lists in-frame clones only, not all of them. The profile shows 150,000 to 200,000 clones, 70% to 90% of them singletons. The V call is TRBV5-4, the J call TRBJ2-7, with 8 positions matching TRBD1. This sequence was found in a human donor with active or convalescent COVID-19. The donor label of this sample is uncertain. Input material: peripheral blood. The CDR3 reads CASSNRGAYEQYF. The CDR3 coding sequence is TGTGCCAGCAGTAACAGGGGGGCCTACGAGCAGTACTTC.